This passage covers 5 T cell receptor beta chains from one sample sequenced in a study of CD8+CD57+ T cells in acquired aplastic anemia. Genomic DNA served as template for TCR beta VDJ and CDR3 profiling. MiXCR, applied by TCRdb to the reads, yields one record per CDR3 protein. The table shows roughly 180,000 distinct CDR3 sequences, with 45% to 60% occurring only once. Sequencing involved patients with CD8+CD57+ cell expansion previously shown by flow cytometry. Sequenced: sorted CD4+, CD8+, or CD8+CD57+ T cells (not recorded which) from PBMCs. These receptors were collected from a human donor with aplastic anemia.

This clonotype appeared many times. V gene TRBV19 combines with J gene TRBJ2-7, with TRBD1 identical over 9 bases. V lost 3 bases to trimming and J lost 1 base; unmatched junction nucleotides: 4. Germline values: CDR1 LNHDA, CDR2 SQIVND (reference sequence). There are 15 residues in the CDR3. Written as DNA, the CDR3 is TGTGCCAGTAGTATGACTGGGACAGGGTCCTACGAGCAGTACTTC. This codes for CASSMTGTGSYEQYF.

The V and J genes are TRBV20-1 and TRBJ1-5, with a tentative D call TRBD1 (5 bases). V lost 5 bases and J lost 5, with 10 bases in between. Germline lookup yields CDR1 DFQATT and CDR2 SNEGSKA (reference sequence). This CDR3 comprises 12 residues. The DNA for the CDR3 is TGCAGTGCTGGGGGAGGAGATCAGCCCCAGCATTTT. Protein product: CSAGGGDQPQHF.

This clonotype has only a few counts. V and J are TRBV24-1 and TRBJ2-7; no reliable D call. Trimming removed 2 bases at V and 0 bases at J, with 10 bases between. Germline loops: CDR1 KGHDR, CDR2 SFDVKD. The CDR3 sequence is 15 residues long. This CDR3 reads CATSDSTHPSYEQYF. For the CDR3, the DNA is TGTGCCACCAGTGATTCAACCCACCCCTCCTACGAGCAGTACTTC.

At least ten counts were recorded for this clonotype. The CDR3 is CSAIRGSTDTQYF. DNA for the CDR3: TGCAGTGCTATTCGGGGTAGCACAGATACGCAGTATTTT. The rearrangement joins TRBV20-1 to TRBJ2-3, with a weak D call TRBD2 (5 bases). V gave up 4 bases and J gave up 0 bases, with 8 bases separating them. The CDR3 covers 13 residues. Germline assignment: CDR1 DFQATT and CDR2 SNEGSKA (reference sequence).

This clonotype was counted a few times. The genes are TRBV27 and TRBJ1-2; no clear D gene. V lost 8 bases, J lost 7 bases, and 17 bases lay in between. The CDR3 spans 13 residues. Germline V CDR1 and CDR2: MNHEY, SMNVEV (reference sequence). CDR3 region: CASSQNRGGGYTF. The CDR3 DNA sequence: TGTGCCAGCTCTCAAAACCGGGGAGGTGGCTACACCTTC.